Listed here are 12 T cell receptor beta chains from one sample, sequenced in a study of OX40 agonist ivuxolimab in advanced cancers. Library preparation used the immunoSEQ multiplex PCR assay. TCRdb limited this immuneACCESS table to in-frame rearrangements with V and J called. A share of clones is missing; checked studies link under half to unresolved V genes, and the rest is unexplained. This sample is represented by tens of thousands of clones; 70% to 90% of them were singletons. Roughly 3% of the sample lies in the top ten. The starting material was CD4+ or CD8+ T cells sorted from blood, obtained in a trial of the OX40 agonist ivuxolimab. The receptors were sampled from an adult with an advanced solid tumor such as melanoma, head and neck, liver or kidney cancer.

The chain combines TRBV11-2 with TRBJ1-1; D gene ambiguous. Germline CDR1 is SGHAT and CDR2 is FQNNGV. Deletions cut 3 bases from V and 0 bases from J, with 17 bases between. This CDR3 has 17 amino acids. The chain's CDR3 is CASSFIAVRELNTEAFF. CDR3 in DNA: TGTGCCAGCAGCTTTATTGCGGTTCGGGAATTGAACACTGAAGCTTTCTTT. Filled out from reference TRBV11-2 and TRBJ1-1, the complete variable domain reads EAGVAQSPRYKIIEKRQSVAFWCNPISGHATLYWYQQILGQGPKLLIQFQNNGVVDDSQLPKDRFSAERLKGVDSTLKIQPAKLEDSAVYLCASSFIAVRELNTEAFFGQGTRLTVV.

The chain joins TRBV9 to TRBJ2-2; D is unclear. Trimming stripped 3 bases from V and 8 bases from J, with 14 bases between. There are 14 residues in the CDR3. In germline, CDR1 is SGDLS, CDR2 YYNGEE. The CDR3 here is CASSGEKELGELFF. CDR3 in DNA: TGTGCCAGCAGCGGCGAGAAGGAATTAGGGGAGCTGTTTTTT. Together with reference TRBV9 and TRBJ2-2, the CDR3 gives the full variable domain: DSGVTQTPKHLITATGQRVTLRCSPRSGDLSVYWYQQSLDQGLQFLIQYYNGEERAKGNILERFSAQQFPDLHSELNLSSLELGDSALYFCASSGEKELGELFFGEGSRLTVL.

CDR3 sequence reads: CASKRRRGDEQYF. CDR3 DNA sequence: TGTGCCAGCAAACGCAGGAGGGGCGACGAGCAGTACTTC. This chain connects TRBV2 to TRBJ2-7, with D maybe TRBD2 (6 bases). The germline V gene encodes CDR1 SNHLY and CDR2 FYNNEI. This CDR3 region has 13 residues. V lost 7 bases and J lost 5, with 15 bases in between. Full variable domain (missing parts from reference TRBV2 and TRBJ2-7): EPEVTQTPSHQVTQMGQEVILRCVPISNHLYFYWYRQILGQKVEFLVSFYNNEISEKSEIFDDQFSVERPDGSNFTLKIRSTKLEDSAMYFCASKRRRGDEQYFGPGTRLTVT.

The chain uses TRBV7-9 and TRBJ1-1; TRBD1 agrees at 9 bases. The CDR3 contains 16 residues. Trimming took 5 bases from V and 0 from J; bases not matched to a gene: 7. Germline V gene lookup returns CDR1 SEHNR and CDR2 FQNEAQ (reference sequence). Here the CDR3 DNA reads TGTGCCAGCAGCCGGGGACAGGGAAACATGAACACTGAAGCTTTCTTT. Its protein product is CASSRGQGNMNTEAFF.

The genes are TRBV29-1 and TRBJ2-1, with 7 bases fitting TRBD2. The CDR3 runs 16 residues. V was pared by 4 bases and J by 7 bases, with 16 bases of the junction left unmatched. Per germline, CDR1 SQVTM and CDR2 ANQGSEA. The CDR3 loop is CSVAGRREVVGNEQFF. In DNA, the CDR3 is TGCAGCGTTGCCGGGCGTCGGGAGGTGGTGGGTAATGAGCAGTTCTTC.

The chain is built from TRBV4-1 and TRBJ1-1; the D is unclear. The germline CDR1 and CDR2 sequences are MGHRA and YSYEKL. The CDR3 runs to 12 residues. V lost 0 bases to trimming and J lost 7 bases, with 6 bases between them. CDR3 DNA sequence: TGCGCCAGCAGCCAAGAAGGTATTGAAGCTTTCTTT. It translates to CASSQEGIEAFF.

The chain's CDR3 is CSRTSGKTQYF. The DNA of the CDR3 is TGCAGTCGGACTAGCGGCAAAACCCAGTACTTC. V usage is TRBV20-1 and J usage is TRBJ2-5; TRBD2 aligns across 10 bases. The J segment lost 8 bases and the V segment lost 8 bases, leaving 5 bases of the junction unmatched. Germline loops: CDR1 DFQATT, CDR2 SNEGSKA (reference sequence). CDR3 length: 11 amino acids.

This clone has only one observation. The chain carries TRBV10-3 and TRBJ1-6, with TRBD1 matching over 8 bases. Germline V gene lookup returns CDR1 ENHRY and CDR2 SYGVKD. This CDR3 is built from 15 residues. V lost 6 bases to trimming and J lost 2 bases; unmatched junction nucleotides: 3. CDR3 coding DNA: TGTGCCATCAGATGGGGACAGGCCTATAATTCACCCCTCCACTTT. Protein sequence: CAIRWGQAYNSPLHF.

The chain is built from TRBV5-1 and TRBJ2-2, with D possibly matching TRBD1 (6 bases). CDR3 length: 15 amino acids. The germline gives CDR1 SGHRS, CDR2 YFSETQ. V dropped 9 bases and J dropped 0 bases, with 15 bases sitting between them. This CDR3 reads CATKPGHTNTGELFF. The DNA of the CDR3 is TGCGCCACCAAACCGGGACACACGAACACCGGGGAGCTGTTTTTT.

The chain combines TRBV5-6 with TRBJ2-5; D may be TRBD2 (5 bases). V was shortened by 5 bases and J by 1 base, with 9 bases between the two germline ends. The CDR3 length is 13 residues. From germline, CDR1 is SGHDT and CDR2 YYEEEE. The DNA for the CDR3 is TGTGCCAGCAGTTCGGAGGCCCAAGAGACCCAGTACTTC. It translates to CASSSEAQETQYF. The whole variable domain, remainder taken from reference TRBV5-6 and TRBJ2-5, is DAGVTQSPTHLIKTRGQQVTLRCSPKSGHDTVSWYQQALGQGPQFIFQYYEEEERQRGNFPDRFSGHQFPNYSSELNVNALLLGDSALYLCASSSEAQETQYFGPGTRLLVL.

This clone was seen more than once but under ten times. The rearrangement joins TRBV7-9 to TRBJ1-1; D is possibly TRBD1 (5 bases). This CDR3 region has 14 residues. Trimming took 8 bases from V and 1 from J, leaving 14 bases between them. Looked up from germline, CDR1 is SEHNR and CDR2 is FQNEAQ (reference sequence). CDR3 loop: CASGQGEWNTEAFF. In DNA form, the CDR3 reads TGTGCCAGCGGTCAAGGGGAATGGAACACTGAAGCTTTCTTT.

A single count supports this clone. The chain uses TRBV19 and TRBJ1-2, with D possibly matching TRBD1 (5 bases). This CDR3 contains 14 residues. The germline V gene has CDR1 LNHDA and CDR2 SQIVND (reference sequence). The germline V and J ends were trimmed by 4 bases and 5 bases, with 14 bases remaining between them. Here the CDR3 DNA reads TGTGCCAGTAGTACCGCGGGACCAAGGTATGGCTACACCTTC. This gives the protein CASSTAGPRYGYTF.